This T cell receptor (beta chain) was retrieved from a study of graft-versus-host responses after intestinal transplantation. The CDR3 is 15 amino acids. Germline CDR1 reads LGHNA; CDR2 reads YSLEER. With 0 bases clipped from V and 1 base from J, the junction kept 2 bases outside the gene matches. Only in-frame clones appear in the TCRdb table, and some are missing; sequencing was by immunoSEQ multiplex PCR. The table shows roughly 120,000 clones, with approximately 96% occurring only once. As for this clone: Its matching antigen is unknown.

This sample comprised unstimulated CD8+ T cells sorted from spleen or lymph node cells, obtained before intestinal transplant. The chain employs TRBV4-3 and TRBJ1-1; the match to TRBD1 covers 7 bases. This TCR was sampled from a human donor who received an intestinal transplant. CDR3 protein: CASSQDPGGNTEAFF. Written as DNA, the CDR3 is TGCGCCAGCAGCCAAGATCCAGGGGGGAACACTGAAGCTTTCTTT.